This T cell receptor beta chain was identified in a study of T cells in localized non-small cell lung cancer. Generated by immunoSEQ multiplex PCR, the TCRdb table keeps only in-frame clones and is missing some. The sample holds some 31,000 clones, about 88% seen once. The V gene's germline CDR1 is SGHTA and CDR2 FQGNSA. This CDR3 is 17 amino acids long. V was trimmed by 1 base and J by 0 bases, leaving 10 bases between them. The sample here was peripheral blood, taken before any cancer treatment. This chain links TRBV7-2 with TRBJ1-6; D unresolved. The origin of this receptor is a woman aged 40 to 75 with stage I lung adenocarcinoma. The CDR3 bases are TGTGCCAGCAGCTTAGGGACTGAAGCCTCCTATAATTCACCCCTCCACTTT. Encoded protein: CASSLGTEASYNSPLHF. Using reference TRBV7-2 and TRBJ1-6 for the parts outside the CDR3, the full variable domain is GAGVSQSPSNKVTEKGKDVELRCDPISGHTALYWYRQSLGQGLEFLIYFQGNSAPDKSGLPSDRFSAERTGGSVSTLTIQRTQQEDSAVYLCASSLGTEASYNSPLHFGNGTRLTVT.